The clone carrying this T cell receptor beta chain has only a few counts. Antigen specificity is unknown. This CDR3 has 15 residues. Trimming left V 5 bases short and J 2 bases short, with 18 bases between. Germline values: CDR1 DFQATT, CDR2 SNEGSKA (reference sequence). This sample is part of a study of T-cell reconstitution after alpha-beta-depleted transplantation in children. Study-level points and caveats: Several hundred expanded graft clones reportedly gave rise to the alpha-beta T cells present about two months after transplant.

Preparation of the TCRbeta library involved a method that used unique molecular identifiers. TCRdb reprocessed the PCR reads via MiXCR and lists one record per CDR3 protein. The sample has 90,000 to 130,000 distinct CDR3 sequences; 10% are singletons. The V gene is TRBV20-1, the J gene TRBJ2-5; TRBD2 might be the D (5 bases). Specimen: PBMCs, collected before TCRalphabeta/CD19-depleted stem cell transplant. The sequence derives from a boy between 2 and 10 years old with acute lymphoblastic leukemia, due to receive a stem cell transplant. The CDR3 region has the DNA TGCAGTGCTGGCCTCCCTACCGGCGGGCAAGAGACCCAGTACTTC. Amino acids: CSAGLPTGGQETQYF.